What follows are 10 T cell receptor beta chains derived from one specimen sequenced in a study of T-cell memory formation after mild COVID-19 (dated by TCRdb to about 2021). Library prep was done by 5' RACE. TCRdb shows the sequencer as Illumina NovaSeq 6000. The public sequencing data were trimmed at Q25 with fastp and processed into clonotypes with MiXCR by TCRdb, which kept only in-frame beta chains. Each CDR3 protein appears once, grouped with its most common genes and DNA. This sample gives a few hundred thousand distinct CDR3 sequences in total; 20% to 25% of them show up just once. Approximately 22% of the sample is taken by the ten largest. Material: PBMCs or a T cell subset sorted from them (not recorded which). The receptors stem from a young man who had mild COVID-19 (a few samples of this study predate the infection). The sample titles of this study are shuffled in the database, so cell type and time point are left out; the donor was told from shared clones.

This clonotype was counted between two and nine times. CDR3 sequence (DNA): TGCGCCAGCAGCTTTGGGACGGCGAGTGAAAAACTGTTTTTT. Protein: CASSFGTASEKLFF. The chain uses TRBV5-1 and TRBJ1-4; possible D gene TRBD1, 5 bases. The CDR3 totals 14 residues. The germline V gene encodes CDR1 SGHRS and CDR2 YFSETQ. V was cut by 2 bases and J by 7 bases, with 12 bases left in between.

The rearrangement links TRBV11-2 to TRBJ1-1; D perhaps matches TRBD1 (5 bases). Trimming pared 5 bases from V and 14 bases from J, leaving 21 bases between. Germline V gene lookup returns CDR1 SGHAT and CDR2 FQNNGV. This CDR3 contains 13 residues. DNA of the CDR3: TGTGCCAGCAGCACCCGGGACCCTCGGGGCGAGTTCTTT. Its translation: CASSTRDPRGEFF.

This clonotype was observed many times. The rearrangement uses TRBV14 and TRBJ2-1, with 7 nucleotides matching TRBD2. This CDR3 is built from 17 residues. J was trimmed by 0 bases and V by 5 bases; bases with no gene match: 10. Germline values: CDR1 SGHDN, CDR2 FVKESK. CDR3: CASSTYLGGGSYNEQFF. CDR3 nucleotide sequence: TGTGCCAGCAGCACCTATTTGGGCGGGGGCTCCTACAATGAGCAGTTCTTC. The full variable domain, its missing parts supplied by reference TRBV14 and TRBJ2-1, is EAGVTQFPSHSVIEKGQTVTLRCDPISGHDNLYWYRRVMGKEIKFLLHFVKESKQDESGMPNNRFLAERTGGTYSTLKVQPAELEDSGVYFCASSTYLGGGSYNEQFFGPGTRLTVL.

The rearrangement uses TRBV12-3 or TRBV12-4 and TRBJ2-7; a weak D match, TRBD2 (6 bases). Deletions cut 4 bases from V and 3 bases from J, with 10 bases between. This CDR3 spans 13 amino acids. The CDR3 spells CASSSGLGYEQYV. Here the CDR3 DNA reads TGTGCCAGCAGTTCGGGACTCGGCTACGAGCAGTACGTC.

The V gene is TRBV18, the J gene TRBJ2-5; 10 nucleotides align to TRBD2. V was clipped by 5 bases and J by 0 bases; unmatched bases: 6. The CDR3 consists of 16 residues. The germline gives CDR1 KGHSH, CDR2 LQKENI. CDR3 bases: TGTGCCAGCTCAAGGGCGGGACTAGCGTACCAAGAGACCCAGTACTTC. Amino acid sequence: CASSRAGLAYQETQYF.

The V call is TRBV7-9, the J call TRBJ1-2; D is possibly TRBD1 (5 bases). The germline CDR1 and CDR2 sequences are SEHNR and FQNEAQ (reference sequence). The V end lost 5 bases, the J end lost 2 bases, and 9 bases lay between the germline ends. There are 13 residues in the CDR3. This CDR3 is CASSPEGNYGYTF. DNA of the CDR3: TGTGCCAGCAGCCCAGAGGGGAACTATGGCTACACCTTC.

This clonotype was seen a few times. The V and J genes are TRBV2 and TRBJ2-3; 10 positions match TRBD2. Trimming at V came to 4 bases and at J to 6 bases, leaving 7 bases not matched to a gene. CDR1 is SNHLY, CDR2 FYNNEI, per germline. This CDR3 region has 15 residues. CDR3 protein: CASSAASGGWDTQYF. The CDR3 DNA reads TGTGCCAGCAGTGCCGCTAGCGGGGGTTGGGATACGCAGTATTTT.

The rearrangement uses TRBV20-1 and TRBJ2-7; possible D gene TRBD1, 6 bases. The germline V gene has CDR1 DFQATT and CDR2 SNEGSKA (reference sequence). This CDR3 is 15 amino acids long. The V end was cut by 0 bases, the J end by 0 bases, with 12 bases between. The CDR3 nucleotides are TGCAGTGCTAGAGATCTGGCAGGGGCCTCCTACGAGCAGTACTTC. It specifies CSARDLAGASYEQYF.

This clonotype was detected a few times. The CDR3 DNA reads TGCAGTGCTAGAGATCACAGGGGGCATGGTGAAGCTTTCTTT. Translating gives CSARDHRGHGEAFF. This chain uses TRBV20-1 with TRBJ1-1; TRBD1 agrees at 9 bases. Germline V gene lookup returns CDR1 DFQATT and CDR2 SNEGSKA (reference sequence). Trimming removed 0 bases from V and 7 bases from J; junction bases left unmatched: 6. CDR3 length equals 14 residues.

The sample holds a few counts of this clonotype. Written as DNA, the CDR3 is TGTGCCAGCAGAGCAGACAGATCCCCCTACGAGCAGTACTTC. The encoded protein is CASRADRSPYEQYF. V is TRBV2 and J is TRBJ2-7; D perhaps matches TRBD1 (5 bases). V gave up 6 bases and J gave up 2 bases, with 14 bases separating them. This CDR3 is 14 amino acids long. Germline V gene lookup returns CDR1 SNHLY and CDR2 FYNNEI.